The sequence of this T cell receptor (beta chain) was determined in a study of early T cells in non-severe SARS-CoV-2 infection. Study results and limitations: Private and CD4 specificities were missed by VDJdb matching, skewed to anti-spike CD8.

Each CDR3 protein gets one entry after TCRdb re-called the 5' RACE reads with MiXCR. The table shows under 140,000 distinct CDR3 sequences, with around an eighth occurring only once. About this clonotype: The antigen is not known.

The germline V gene has CDR1 MGHRA and CDR2 YSYEKL. The CDR3 spans 15 residues. The V gene end was trimmed by 1 base and the J gene end by 2 bases; junction bases not matched to a gene: 3. The chain employs TRBV4-1 and TRBJ2-7; 9 bases are shared with TRBD1. The sequencing here drew on whole blood, taken at baseline. This TCR came from an adult who was a healthcare worker with PCR-confirmed SARS-CoV-2 infection or an uninfected control (not recorded which). CDR3 amino acids: CASSQGDRAPYEQYF. The CDR3 bases are TGCGCCAGCAGCCAAGGGGACAGGGCACCCTACGAGCAGTACTTC.